The 9 T cell receptor beta chains below come from one sample, sequenced in a study of blood T cell repertoires in COVID-19. Assay used: immunoSEQ multiplex PCR; TCRdb lists only in-frame clones, some missing. This table has about 300,000 clones, approximately 89% appearing once. Sequencing was performed on peripheral blood. These receptors all come from a woman aged 30 to 39 with COVID-19, enrolled during active disease.

The V and J genes are TRBV7-2 and TRBJ2-7, with TRBD1 as a possible D gene (5 bases). This CDR3 comprises 13 residues. Trimming shortened V by 0 bases and J by 4 bases, and 7 bases separated the two germline ends. Germline values: CDR1 SGHTA, CDR2 FQGNSA. The CDR3 DNA reads TGTGCCAGCAGCTTAGCCAGGGATTACGAGCAGTACTTC. It specifies CASSLARDYEQYF.

The chain recombines TRBV7-2 with TRBJ1-1, with TRBD1 matching 7 bases. Germline loops: CDR1 SGHTA, CDR2 FQGNSA. V was pared by 1 base and J by 4 bases, with 3 bases of the junction left unmatched. There are 14 residues in the CDR3. The CDR3 sequence: CASSLGAGGTEAFF. CDR3 nucleotides: TGTGCCAGCAGCTTAGGGGCAGGGGGCACTGAAGCTTTCTTT.

The V call is TRBV28, the J call TRBJ1-1, with 12 bases that match TRBD1. This CDR3 region has 16 residues. Trimming removed 6 bases from V and 1 base from J; junction bases left unmatched: 6. Germline values: CDR1 MDHEN, CDR2 SYDVKM. For the CDR3, the DNA is TGTGCCAGCAGATCCGGGACAGGGGGCCGGAACACTGAAGCTTTCTTT. Protein sequence: CASRSGTGGRNTEAFF.

V and J are TRBV12-3 or TRBV12-4 and TRBJ1-3; the D is unclear. V dropped 7 bases and J dropped 2 bases, with 6 bases sitting between them. This CDR3 has 12 residues. This CDR3 reads CASTGAGNTIYF. In DNA, the CDR3 is TGTGCCAGCACCGGGGCTGGAAACACCATATATTTT.

V usage is TRBV21-1 and J usage is TRBJ1-6; the table assigns TRBD1, which was not confirmed against the DNA. TRBV21-1 is marked as a pseudogene. The CDR3 is 17 residues long. CDR3 loop: CASSDYRAGYYNSPLHF. DNA of the CDR3: TGTGCCAGCAGCGACTACAGGGCAGGTTACTATAATTCACCCCTCCACTTT.

This clone turned up a few times. The chain uses TRBV6-5 and TRBJ1-6; the D gene is possibly TRBD1 (5 bases). V was clipped by 5 bases and J by 6 bases, with 14 bases between them. Germline V CDR1 and CDR2: MNHEY, SVGAGI. The CDR3 covers 15 residues. DNA of the CDR3: TGTGCCAGCAGTACACAGGTTCCCGCTAATTCACCCCTCCACTTT. This codes for CASSTQVPANSPLHF.

The rearrangement links TRBV19 to TRBJ1-1; 9 bases line up with TRBD1. V lost 3 bases and J lost 3; bases outside the gene matches: 8. This CDR3 is built from 16 residues. CDR1 is LNHDA, CDR2 SQIVND, per germline (reference sequence). CDR3 sequence reads: CASSMSVHRGHTEAFF. CDR3 nucleotide sequence: TGTGCCAGTAGTATGTCCGTTCACAGGGGGCACACTGAAGCTTTCTTT.

The chain employs TRBV7-2 and TRBJ2-5; 8 positions agree with TRBD1. The CDR3 is 14 residues long. The V gene's germline CDR1 is SGHTA and CDR2 FQGNSA. The V segment lost 5 bases and the J segment 2 bases; nucleotides outside the gene matches: 4. In DNA, the CDR3 is TGTGCCAGCAGCGTGAACAGGGGGCAAGAGACCCAGTACTTC. Translated: CASSVNRGQETQYF.

This clone came up once. V gene TRBV12-3 or TRBV12-4 combines with J gene TRBJ1-4; a possible D gene is TRBD1 (6 bases). The CDR3 length is 13 residues. V was shortened by 5 bases and J by 8 bases, with 12 bases between the two germline ends. DNA of the CDR3: TGTGCCAGCAGTCAGGGGTTACGAGAAAAACTGTTTTTT. It translates to CASSQGLREKLFF.